These 6 T cell receptor beta chains originate from one sample sequenced in a study of blood T cell repertoires in COVID-19. The method was immunoSEQ multiplex PCR; TCRdb's version includes in-frame clones alone and lacks a portion of them. Of 130,000 to 150,000 clones in the sample, more than 65% were seen once. The specimen sequenced was peripheral blood. All receptors come from a man between 60 and 70 years old with acute or convalescent COVID-19.

The J gene is TRBJ2-2, the V gene TRBV24-1; 15 bases are shared with TRBD2. Germline V gives CDR1 KGHDR, CDR2 SFDVKD. The CDR3 loop spans 19 amino acids. The V and J ends lost 4 bases and 1 base, in that order; junction bases with no gene match: 6. The CDR3 sequence: CATSDPGLAGGLNTGELFF. The DNA of the CDR3 is TGTGCCACCAGTGACCCGGGACTAGCGGGAGGCTTGAACACCGGGGAGCTGTTTTTT.

The gene calls are TRBV14 and TRBJ2-3; 15 bases agree with TRBD2. The CDR3 runs to 19 residues. The germline V gene has CDR1 SGHDN and CDR2 FVKESK. Trimming removed 4 bases from V and 4 bases from J; junction bases left unmatched: 12. CDR3 coding DNA: TGTGCCAGCAGCCCCATCGGACTAGCGGGAGGGCCGCGCGCAGATACGCAGTATTTT. This translates into CASSPIGLAGGPRADTQYF.

The gene calls are TRBV5-1 and TRBJ2-2; 7 bases are shared with TRBD1. The CDR3 covers 14 residues. Germline V lookup: CDR1 SGHRS, CDR2 YFSETQ. Germline trimming cut 3 bases from V and 4 bases from J; bases unmatched to any gene: 3. DNA of the CDR3: TGCGCCAGCAGCTCGGGACAGATCACCGGGGAGCTGTTTTTT. The encoded protein is CASSSGQITGELFF. The full variable domain, its missing parts supplied by reference TRBV5-1 and TRBJ2-2, is KAGVTQTPRYLIKTRGQQVTLSCSPISGHRSVSWYQQTPGQGLQFLFEYFSETQRNKGNFPGRFSGRQFSNSRSEMNVSTLELGDSALYLCASSSGQITGELFFGEGSRLTVL.

This rearrangement joins TRBV28 to TRBJ1-4, with D possibly matching TRBD1 (6 bases). The CDR3 contains 14 residues. Trimming shortened V by 5 bases and J by 5 bases, and 12 bases separated the two germline ends. Germline values: CDR1 MDHEN, CDR2 SYDVKM. The CDR3 DNA is TGTGCCAGCAGTCTAGGACAGCCGAATGAAAAACTGTTTTTT. Its protein is CASSLGQPNEKLFF.

The CDR3 spells CASMGGTSPNEQFF. In nucleotides, the CDR3 is TGTGCCAGCATGGGGGGGACTAGCCCCAATGAGCAGTTCTTC. The gene calls are TRBV28 and TRBJ2-1; TRBD2 aligns across 9 bases. The CDR3 sequence is 14 residues long. V lost 7 bases to trimming and J lost 6 bases; unmatched junction nucleotides: 7. Germline CDR1 MDHEN, CDR2 SYDVKM. The whole variable domain, filled in from reference TRBV28 and TRBJ2-1, reads DVKVTQSSRYLVKRTGEKVFLECVQDMDHENMFWYRQDPGLGLRLIYFSYDVKMKEKGDIPEGYSVSREKKERFSLILESASTNQTSMYLCASMGGTSPNEQFFGPGTRLTVL.

The rearrangement links TRBV2 to TRBJ2-1; D is unresolved. Germline CDR1 reads SNHLY; CDR2 reads FYNNEI. The CDR3 is made up of 12 amino acids. The ends were cut back, 6 bases at V and 8 bases at J, with 11 bases in the middle. The CDR3 DNA sequence: TGTGCCAGCAGAGGTGAGGCCTATGAGCAGTTCTTC. It encodes CASRGEAYEQFF.